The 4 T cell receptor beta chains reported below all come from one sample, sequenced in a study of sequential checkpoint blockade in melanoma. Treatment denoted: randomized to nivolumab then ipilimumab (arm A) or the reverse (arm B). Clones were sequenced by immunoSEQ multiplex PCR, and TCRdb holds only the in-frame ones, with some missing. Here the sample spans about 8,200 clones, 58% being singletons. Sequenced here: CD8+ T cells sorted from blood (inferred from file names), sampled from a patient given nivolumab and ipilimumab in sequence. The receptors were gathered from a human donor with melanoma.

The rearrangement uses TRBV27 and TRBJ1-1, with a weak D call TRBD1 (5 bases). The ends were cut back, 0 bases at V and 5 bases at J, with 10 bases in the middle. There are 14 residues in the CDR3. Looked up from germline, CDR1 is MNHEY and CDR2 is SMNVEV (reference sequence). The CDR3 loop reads CASSLSGGGTEAFF. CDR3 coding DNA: TGTGCCAGCAGTTTATCGGGGGGAGGGACTGAAGCTTTCTTT.

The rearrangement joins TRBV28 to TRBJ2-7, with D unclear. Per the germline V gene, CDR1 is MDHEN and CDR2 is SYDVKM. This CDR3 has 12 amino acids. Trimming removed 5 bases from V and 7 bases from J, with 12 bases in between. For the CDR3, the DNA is TGTGCCAGCAGTAATTACGTCCGGGAGCAGTACTTC. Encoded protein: CASSNYVREQYF.

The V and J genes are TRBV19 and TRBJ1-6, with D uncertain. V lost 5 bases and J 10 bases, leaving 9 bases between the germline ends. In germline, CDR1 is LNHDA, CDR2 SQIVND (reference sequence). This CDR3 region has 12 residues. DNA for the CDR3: TGTGCCAGTAGTGAGCTAAGATCACCCCTCCACTTT. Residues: CASSELRSPLHF.

The CDR3 is CASSQRTSGNLEQYF. In DNA form, the CDR3 reads TGTGCCAGCAGCCAACGGACTAGCGGCAACCTGGAGCAGTACTTC. The rearrangement joins TRBV4-2 to TRBJ2-7; 10 nucleotides align to TRBD2. The CDR3 extends over 15 amino acids. Trimming cost V 2 bases and J 7 bases; bases outside gene matches: 8. Germline V CDR1 and CDR2: LGHNA, YNFKEQ.